Below are 21 T cell receptor beta chains sequenced from a single sample in a study of shared clonotypes between healthy human individuals (dated by TCRdb to about 2020). Library method: the immunoSEQ multiplex PCR assay. TCRdb carries this immuneACCESS record with in-frame sequences only. Its versions omit some clonotypes, under half of them owing to an unresolved V gene in the studies checked, with the rest unexplained. Recorded for this sample are millions of clones; 85% to 95% of them occurred a single time. Together, the top ten hold approximately 0.13% of the sample. The sample was naive CD4+ T cells sorted from blood. The cell subset or site label here, explained by the study, means: CD45RA+ positively selected. The receptor set was obtained from a young man in good health.

On this clone: The same CDR3 can be traced to other DNA sequences in this sample. The rearrangement uses TRBV7-2 and TRBJ2-5; no clear D. This CDR3 region has 13 residues. Trimming stripped 1 base from V and 1 base from J, with 4 bases between. Germline V gene sequence: CDR1 SGHTA, CDR2 FQGNSA. This chain's CDR3 is CASSLVGQETQYF. The CDR3 DNA reads TGTGCCAGCAGCTTAGTTGGCCAAGAGACCCAGTACTTC.

This chain joins TRBV4-1 and TRBJ1-6; 9 bases agree with TRBD1. With V trimmed by 1 base and J by 7 bases, 2 bases remained unmatched. The germline V gene encodes CDR1 MGHRA and CDR2 YSYEKL. CDR3 length: 15 amino acids. The CDR3 sequence is CASSQGDRANSPLHF. CDR3 nucleotide sequence: TGCGCCAGCAGCCAAGGGGACAGGGCCAATTCACCCCTCCACTTT.

The gene calls are TRBV10-3 and TRBJ2-1; 14 bases align to TRBD2. Germline V gene lookup returns CDR1 ENHRY and CDR2 SYGVKD. CDR3 length: 14 residues. The CDR3 DNA follows: TGTGCATACTCCGGGACTAGCGGGAGTGATGAGCAGTTCTTC. It encodes CAYSGTSGSDEQFF.

The J gene is TRBJ2-3, the V gene TRBV4-1; D may match TRBD1 or TRBD2 (6 bases each). From germline, CDR1 is MGHRA and CDR2 YSYEKL. Trimming took 4 bases from V and 1 from J, leaving 18 bases between them. The CDR3 spans 17 residues. The CDR3 sequence: CASSRYREEEGTDTQYF. The CDR3 nucleotides are TGCGCCAGCAGCCGCTACAGGGAGGAAGAAGGCACAGATACGCAGTATTTT.

Only one count was recorded for this clone. A read error may explain this, as a much larger clone is one base away. The genes are TRBV25-1 and TRBJ2-1; TRBD2 matches at 8 bases. After removal of 5 bases from V and 5 bases from J, the junction contained 2 bases not matched to a gene. Germline loops: CDR1 MGHDK, CDR2 SYGVNS. The CDR3 contains 13 residues. CDR3 in amino acids: CASSLAGHNEQFF. The CDR3 DNA reads as TGTGCCAGCAGTCTAGCGGGTCACAATGAGCAGTTCTTC.

The rearrangement links TRBV28 to TRBJ2-6; tentatively, D is TRBD1 (6 bases). In germline, CDR1 is MDHEN, CDR2 SYDVKM. The CDR3 has 15 amino acids. Trimming took off 7 bases at V and 1 base at J, with 11 bases between the two ends. The chain's CDR3 is CASTYTGSGANVLTF. The DNA of the CDR3 is TGTGCCAGCACCTATACAGGGTCTGGGGCCAACGTCCTGACTTTC.

The chain carries TRBV2 and TRBJ2-5, with D perhaps given as TRBD1 or TRBD2 (5 bases each). From germline, CDR1 is SNHLY and CDR2 FYNNEI. V was clipped by 8 bases and J by 4 bases, with 11 bases between them. CDR3 length: 12 amino acids. The CDR3 bases are TGTGCCAGCGTGGGGCGGGTAGAGACCCAGTACTTC. It codes for CASVGRVETQYF.

This chain connects TRBV28 to TRBJ2-6; D gene ambiguous. This CDR3 region has 16 residues. V gave up 5 bases and J gave up 0 bases, with 11 bases separating them. Per the germline V gene, CDR1 is MDHEN and CDR2 is SYDVKM. The CDR3 DNA sequence: TGTGCCAGCAGTCCCGATTGGATCTCTGGGGCCAACGTCCTGACTTTC. It codes for CASSPDWISGANVLTF.

Only one count was recorded for this clone. CDR3: CSVGPGRTEAFF. CDR3 bases: TGCAGCGTTGGCCCAGGGCGCACTGAAGCTTTCTTT. The J gene is TRBJ1-1, the V gene TRBV29-1, with a possible D match to TRBD1 (5 bases). V was clipped by 4 bases and J by 4 bases, with 10 bases between them. Germline CDR1 and CDR2: SQVTM and ANQGSEA. The CDR3 runs to 12 residues.

This rearrangement joins TRBV5-1 to TRBJ2-3; possible D gene TRBD1, 5 bases. The germline gives CDR1 SGHRS, CDR2 YFSETQ. Between the trimmed V and J ends, which lost 0 bases and 6 bases, there was a span of 14 bases. CDR3 length: 15 amino acids. The CDR3 protein is CASSLVGLPTDTQYF. The CDR3 coding sequence is TGCGCCAGCAGCTTGGTGGGGCTCCCCACCGATACGCAGTATTTT.

Comments on this clone: Different DNA sequences within this sample yield the same CDR3. The rearrangement uses TRBV6-6 and TRBJ2-3; D unresolved. The CDR3 is 11 residues long. V shed 3 bases and J shed 5 bases, with 3 bases lying between them. Looked up from germline, CDR1 is MNHNY and CDR2 is SVGAGI (reference sequence). This CDR3 is CASSYRDTQYF. DNA for the CDR3: TGTGCCAGCAGTTATCGAGATACGCAGTATTTT.

The chain joins TRBV6-5 to TRBJ1-3, with no clear D. The CDR3 covers 14 residues. Looked up from germline, CDR1 is MNHEY and CDR2 is SVGAGI. V dropped 4 bases and J dropped 1 base, with 8 bases sitting between them. The CDR3 is CASSSSLSGNTIYF. The CDR3 nucleotides are TGTGCCAGCAGTTCATCACTATCTGGAAACACCATATATTTT.

About this clone: The same CDR3 arises from other DNA sequences in this sample as well. The chain links TRBV2 to TRBJ1-4; TRBD1 aligns across 7 bases. The CDR3 consists of 16 residues. V dropped 7 bases and J dropped 0; count of bases not matched to a gene: 8. CDR1 SNHLY and CDR2 FYNNEI come from the germline V gene. CDR3 nucleotide sequence: TGTGCCAGCACCTCAGGGGGAATTGCAACTAATGAAAAACTGTTTTTT. It translates to CASTSGGIATNEKLFF.

The rearrangement uses TRBV5-1 and TRBJ1-2; no reliable D call. The CDR3 extends over 17 amino acids. Between the trimmed V and J ends, which lost 4 bases and 0 bases, there was a span of 19 bases. Germline CDR1 SGHRS, CDR2 YFSETQ. The CDR3 nucleotides read TGCGCCAGCAGCAAGCTTCCCGTTGACGAAGCTAACTATGGCTACACCTTC. Residues: CASSKLPVDEANYGYTF.

This rearrangement joins TRBV4-1 to TRBJ1-2; TRBD1 might be the D (5 bases). Germline V CDR1 and CDR2: MGHRA, YSYEKL. Trimming shortened V by 2 bases and J by 4 bases, and 14 bases separated the two germline ends. The CDR3 contains 15 residues. The CDR3 DNA follows: TGCGCCAGCAGCCAATCATTAACGGGGGTCTATGGCTACACCTTC. Residues: CASSQSLTGVYGYTF.

The V gene is TRBV10-3, the J gene TRBJ2-7; possibly TRBD1 for D (6 bases). Deletions cut 1 base from V and 2 bases from J, with 15 bases between. CDR3 length equals 16 residues. Germline V gene data show CDR1 as ENHRY and CDR2 as SYGVKD. CDR3: CAISELGDRYAYEQYF. CDR3 nucleotide sequence: TGTGCCATCAGTGAGTTAGGTGACAGGTACGCCTACGAGCAGTACTTC.

This chain joins TRBV2 and TRBJ2-7, with TRBD1 matching over 8 bases. The length of the CDR3 is 14 residues. Germline-derived CDR1 and CDR2 are SNHLY and FYNNEI. Trimming took 4 bases from V and 4 from J; bases not matched to a gene: 6. The CDR3 here is CASSAGQGLYEQYF. The CDR3 DNA is TGTGCCAGCAGTGCAGGACAGGGTTTGTACGAGCAGTACTTC.

This clone was seen just once. The CDR3 protein is CASSQGSNTEAFF. The CDR3 region has the DNA TGTGCCAGCAGCCAAGGTTCGAACACTGAAGCTTTCTTT. This sequence joins TRBV14 and TRBJ1-1; the D is unclear. The germline V gene has CDR1 SGHDN and CDR2 FVKESK. The V and J ends lost 1 base and 1 base respectively, with 4 bases between them. CDR3 length: 13 amino acids. The full variable domain, rest sourced from reference TRBV14 and TRBJ1-1, is EAGVTQFPSHSVIEKGQTVTLRCDPISGHDNLYWYRRVMGKEIKFLLHFVKESKQDESGMPNNRFLAERTGGTYSTLKVQPAELEDSGVYFCASSQGSNTEAFFGQGTRLTVV.

The CDR3 region is CASSATGGAGELFF. The DNA of the CDR3 is TGTGCCAGCAGCGCCACAGGGGGCGCCGGGGAGCTGTTTTTT. The chain employs TRBV9 and TRBJ2-2; TRBD1 matches at 9 bases. This CDR3 is 14 amino acids long. V shed 3 bases, J shed 6 bases, and the junction held 3 bases outside the gene matches. The V gene's germline CDR1 is SGDLS and CDR2 YYNGEE.

The chain employs TRBV15 and TRBJ1-5; possibly TRBD1 for D (5 bases). Germline CDR1 reads LNHNV; CDR2 reads YYDKDF (reference sequence). Trimming took 6 bases from V and 4 from J, leaving 7 bases between them. CDR3 length equals 12 residues. CDR3 coding DNA: TGTGCCACCAGGGCAGGGAATCAGCCCCAGCATTTT. Protein sequence: CATRAGNQPQHF.

The rearrangement joins TRBV5-1 to TRBJ1-4; 10 bases agree with TRBD1. Germline CDR1 is SGHRS and CDR2 is YFSETQ. The J segment lost 9 bases and the V segment lost 1 base, leaving 6 bases of the junction unmatched. The CDR3 runs 15 residues. In DNA, the CDR3 is TGCGCCAGCAGCTTGTTGGACAGGGGGGAGAAAAAACTGTTTTTT. Amino acids: CASSLLDRGEKKLFF.